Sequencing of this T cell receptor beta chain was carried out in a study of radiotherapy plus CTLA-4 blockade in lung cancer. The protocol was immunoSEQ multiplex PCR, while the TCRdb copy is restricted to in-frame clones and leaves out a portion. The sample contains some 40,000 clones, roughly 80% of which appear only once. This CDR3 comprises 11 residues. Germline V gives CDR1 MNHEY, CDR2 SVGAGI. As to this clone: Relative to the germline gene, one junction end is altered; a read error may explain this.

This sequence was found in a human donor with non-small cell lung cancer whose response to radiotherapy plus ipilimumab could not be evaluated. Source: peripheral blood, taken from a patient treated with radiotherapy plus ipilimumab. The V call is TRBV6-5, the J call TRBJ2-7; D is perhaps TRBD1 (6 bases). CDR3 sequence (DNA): TGTGCCAGCAGTATGGGGACAATCCAAGCCTTC. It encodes CASSMGTIQAF.